These 17 T cell receptor beta chains came from one sample sequenced in a study of siplizumab effects on memory and regulatory T cells. Profiled with immunoSEQ multiplex PCR; TCRdb holds only in-frame clones, not every one. The sample records 85,000 to 95,000 clones, 94% being singletons. The material sequenced was non-Treg CD4+ T cells sorted from blood. Receptor source: a human donor in good health.

Regarding this clone: This sample includes further DNA sequences coding for the same CDR3. This sequence joins TRBV6-6 and TRBJ2-5; no clear D. Germline values: CDR1 MNHNY, CDR2 SVGAGI (reference sequence). Trimming stripped 5 bases from V and 2 bases from J, with 3 bases between. The CDR3 has 11 residues. The CDR3 reads CASSPQETQYF. Here the CDR3 DNA reads TGTGCCAGCAGTCCGCAAGAGACCCAGTACTTC.

The chain carries TRBV2 and TRBJ2-1; 13 bases line up with TRBD2. The CDR3 covers 19 residues. With 2 bases clipped from V and 4 bases from J, the junction kept 11 bases outside the gene matches. Per germline, CDR1 SNHLY and CDR2 FYNNEI. CDR3 amino acids: CASSELLRLAGGGYNEQFF. The CDR3 DNA reads as TGTGCCAGCAGTGAACTCTTGAGACTAGCGGGAGGAGGGTACAATGAGCAGTTCTTC.

The rearrangement links TRBV7-3 to TRBJ2-5; 8 nucleotides agree with TRBD1. The J segment lost 1 base and the V segment lost 2 bases, leaving 6 bases of the junction unmatched. The germline V gene has CDR1 SGHTA and CDR2 FQGTGA. The CDR3 spans 16 residues. The CDR3 nucleotides are TGTGCCAGCAGCTTACCTACCGGGACAGGCCAAGAGACCCAGTACTTC. It yields the protein CASSLPTGTGQETQYF.

The chain employs TRBV27 and TRBJ2-3, with 13 bases matching TRBD2. V gave up 2 bases and J gave up 10 bases; unmatched junction bases: 6. This CDR3 has 15 residues. Germline V gene lookup returns CDR1 MNHEY and CDR2 SMNVEV (reference sequence). CDR3 sequence reads: CASSLKLAGGGAQYF. The CDR3 coding sequence is TGTGCCAGCAGTTTAAAACTAGCGGGAGGGGGAGCGCAGTATTTT.

This rearrangement joins TRBV20-1 to TRBJ2-1, with D tentatively TRBD2 (7 bases). Trimming pared 6 bases from V and 13 bases from J, leaving 13 bases between. Germline CDR1 is DFQATT and CDR2 is SNEGSKA (reference sequence). There are 10 residues in the CDR3. Written as DNA, the CDR3 is TGCAGTGCCGCGGGGGACAATCAGTTCTTC. It translates to CSAAGDNQFF.

The chain links TRBV30 to TRBJ1-2, with 8 bases fitting TRBD1. Germline trimming cut 5 bases from V and 4 bases from J; bases unmatched to any gene: 9. CDR3 length equals 14 residues. Germline V CDR1 and CDR2: GTSNPN, SVGIG (reference sequence). As DNA, the CDR3 is TGTGCCTGGGCAACAGGGGGAGGCAGCTATGGCTACACCTTC. Residues: CAWATGGGSYGYTF.

V gene TRBV9 combines with J gene TRBJ1-2; 8 bases match TRBD1. This CDR3 is 16 amino acids long. Per germline, CDR1 SGDLS and CDR2 YYNGEE. The trim removed 3 bases at V and 4 bases at J, leaving 11 bases unmatched. The CDR3 region has the DNA TGTGCCAGCAGCGCCGAGGACAGGGCCCGGGTCTATGGCTACACCTTC. Translated: CASSAEDRARVYGYTF.

This chain links TRBV5-4 with TRBJ1-2, with D tentatively TRBD1 (6 bases). The V gene's germline CDR1 is SGHNT and CDR2 YYREEE (reference sequence). Trimming cost V 4 bases and J 4 bases, with 14 bases left between them. The CDR3 has 14 residues. The DNA of the CDR3 is TGTGCCAGCAGCCGAGGGGGGGATGGCTATGGCTACACCTTC. Translation gives CASSRGGDGYGYTF. The complete variable domain, with remaining parts taken from reference TRBV5-4 and TRBJ1-2, reads ETGVTQSPTHLIKTRGQQVTLRCSSQSGHNTVSWYQQALGQGPQFIFQYYREEENGRGNFPPRFSGLQFPNYSSELNVNALELDDSALYLCASSRGGDGYGYTFGSGTRLTVV.

This rearrangement joins TRBV5-8 to TRBJ1-2; no reliable D call. Trimming shortened V by 2 bases and J by 8 bases, and 16 bases separated the two germline ends. The length of the CDR3 is 14 residues. Germline CDR1 and CDR2: SGHTS and YDEGEE. CDR3 amino acids: CASSFSGPREGYTF. As DNA, the CDR3 is TGTGCCAGCAGCTTTTCCGGGCCTAGGGAGGGCTACACCTTC. Supplemented by reference TRBV5-8 and TRBJ1-2, the full variable domain reads EAGVTQSPTHLIKTRGQQATLRCSPISGHTSVYWYQQALGLGLQFLLWYDEGEERNRGNFPPRFSGRQFPNYSSELNVNALELEDSALYLCASSFSGPREGYTFGSGTRLTVV.

V usage is TRBV4-1 and J usage is TRBJ1-2; a possible D gene is TRBD1 (5 bases). The CDR3 totals 16 residues. The germline V and J ends were trimmed by 0 bases and 6 bases, with 17 bases remaining between them. Germline V CDR1 and CDR2: MGHRA, YSYEKL. This CDR3 reads CASSQDRMVGLNGYTF. Written as DNA, the CDR3 is TGCGCCAGCAGCCAAGATCGGATGGTGGGGCTCAATGGCTACACCTTC.

V and J are TRBV27 and TRBJ1-3; D call uncertain. This CDR3 spans 16 amino acids. Trimming stripped 0 bases from V and 0 bases from J, with 9 bases between. Germline loops: CDR1 MNHEY, CDR2 SMNVEV (reference sequence). The CDR3 loop is CASSLSLTSSGNTIYF. DNA for the CDR3: TGTGCCAGCAGTTTATCTTTAACTAGCTCTGGAAACACCATATATTTT.

The chain combines TRBV5-1 with TRBJ2-7; 12 positions match TRBD1. The V gene's germline CDR1 is SGHRS and CDR2 YFSETQ. The CDR3 totals 16 residues. V lost 4 bases to trimming and J lost 6 bases; unmatched junction nucleotides: 11. CDR3 nucleotide sequence: TGCGCCAGCAGCACGAAACCGGGACAGGGGGCGGGCGAGCAGTACTTC. It codes for CASSTKPGQGAGEQYF. Full variable domain (rest looked up from reference TRBV5-1 and TRBJ2-7): KAGVTQTPRYLIKTRGQQVTLSCSPISGHRSVSWYQQTPGQGLQFLFEYFSETQRNKGNFPGRFSGRQFSNSRSEMNVSTLELGDSALYLCASSTKPGQGAGEQYFGPGTRLTVT.

The V and J genes are TRBV25-1 and TRBJ1-4, with 9 bases that match TRBD1. This CDR3 is built from 18 residues. The germline V gene encodes CDR1 MGHDK and CDR2 SYGVNS. Trimming cost V 2 bases and J 1 base; bases outside gene matches: 8. CDR3 sequence reads: CASSEREQGARTNEKLFF. CDR3 sequence (DNA): TGTGCCAGCAGTGAACGGGAACAGGGGGCTCGAACTAATGAAAAACTGTTTTTT.

The table lists this clone with a count of one. The rearrangement uses TRBV5-1 and TRBJ2-7; D perhaps matches TRBD1 (5 bases). CDR3 length: 12 residues. Trimming stripped 5 bases from V and 0 bases from J, with 6 bases between. The germline V gene has CDR1 SGHRS and CDR2 YFSETQ. The CDR3 region has the DNA TGCGCCAGCAGGGACACCTCCTACGAGCAGTACTTC. It specifies CASRDTSYEQYF.

CDR3 region: CSVSRDIWETQYF. The CDR3 DNA reads as TGCAGCGTCTCCCGGGACATATGGGAGACCCAGTACTTC. The genes are TRBV29-1 and TRBJ2-5; D is perhaps TRBD1 (6 bases). Per germline, CDR1 SQVTM and CDR2 ANQGSEA. V was trimmed by 6 bases and J by 5 bases, leaving 16 bases between them. The CDR3 totals 13 residues.

The V call is TRBV11-2, the J call TRBJ2-5; 8 nucleotides align to TRBD1. The CDR3 has 13 residues. CDR1 is SGHAT and CDR2 is FQNNGV in the germline V gene. Trimming removed 9 bases from V and 1 base from J; junction bases left unmatched: 4. This CDR3 reads CASAGGLQETQYF. Written as DNA, the CDR3 is TGTGCCAGTGCAGGGGGCCTCCAAGAGACCCAGTACTTC.

The J gene is TRBJ1-6, the V gene TRBV4-1; D gene uncertain. V was pared by 1 base and J by 7 bases, with 8 bases between. The CDR3 runs 14 residues. CDR1 is MGHRA and CDR2 is YSYEKL in the germline V gene. CDR3 DNA sequence: TGCGCCAGCAGCCAAGGACATCAGAATTCACCCCTCCACTTT. Its translation: CASSQGHQNSPLHF.